These 10 T cell receptor beta chains share one sample of origin, sequenced in a study of radiotherapy plus CTLA-4 blockade in lung cancer. The data were produced by immunoSEQ multiplex PCR, yet TCRdb's version contains in-frame clones alone and is incomplete. The sample carries under 45,000 clones, nearly 80% recorded once. The sample consisted of peripheral blood, taken from a patient treated with radiotherapy plus ipilimumab. These receptors originate from a human donor with non-small cell lung cancer that progressed on radiotherapy plus ipilimumab.

The gene calls are TRBV5-6 and TRBJ2-1; 12 nucleotides agree with TRBD2. CDR3 length: 17 residues. Trimming took 0 bases from V and 9 from J; bases not matched to a gene: 10. Germline loops: CDR1 SGHDT, CDR2 YYEEEE. The CDR3 spells CASSLEASGGAGVEQFF. CDR3 DNA sequence: TGTGCCAGCAGCTTGGAGGCTAGCGGGGGGGCAGGTGTTGAGCAGTTCTTC.

V is TRBV11-2 and J is TRBJ1-6, with unresolved D. The CDR3 extends over 16 amino acids. V shed 0 bases and J shed 7 bases, with 13 bases lying between them. CDR1 and CDR2 from the germline V gene are SGHAT and FQNNGV. CDR3 sequence: CASSLDKASGNSPLHF. In DNA, the CDR3 is TGTGCCAGCAGCTTAGACAAGGCCTCAGGCAATTCACCCCTCCACTTT.

The genes are TRBV19 and TRBJ1-2; a weak D match, TRBD1 (6 bases). CDR3 length: 16 residues. V was trimmed by 1 base and J by 0 bases, leaving 12 bases between them. Germline V gene lookup returns CDR1 LNHDA and CDR2 SQIVND (reference sequence). The CDR3 protein is CASSIAQGWSNYGYTF. CDR3 bases: TGTGCCAGTAGTATAGCCCAGGGGTGGTCTAACTATGGCTACACCTTC.

This clone has only a few counts. This chain links TRBV5-1 with TRBJ1-1, with TRBD1 identical over 8 bases. The trim removed 7 bases at V and 6 bases at J, leaving 2 bases unmatched. The germline V gene encodes CDR1 SGHRS and CDR2 YFSETQ. The CDR3 consists of 11 residues. CDR3 sequence: CASHRGAEAFF. The DNA for the CDR3 is TGCGCCAGCCACAGGGGGGCTGAAGCTTTCTTT. Filled out from reference TRBV5-1 and TRBJ1-1, the complete variable domain reads KAGVTQTPRYLIKTRGQQVTLSCSPISGHRSVSWYQQTPGQGLQFLFEYFSETQRNKGNFPGRFSGRQFSNSRSEMNVSTLELGDSALYLCASHRGAEAFFGQGTRLTVV.

The chain recombines TRBV28 with TRBJ1-2; the match to TRBD1 covers 7 bases. Germline V gives CDR1 MDHEN, CDR2 SYDVKM. J gave up 3 bases and V 2 bases, and 3 bases lay outside the gene matches. CDR3 size: 14 residues. CDR3 sequence reads: CASSLTGVDYGYTF. The CDR3, as DNA: TGTGCCAGCAGTTTAACAGGGGTGGACTATGGCTACACCTTC.

The J gene is TRBJ2-5, the V gene TRBV19, with D possibly TRBD2 on 6 matching bases. Trimming removed 3 bases from V and 2 bases from J, with 13 bases in between. Germline CDR1 LNHDA, CDR2 SQIVND (reference sequence). This CDR3 is built from 15 residues. Written as DNA, the CDR3 is TGTGCCAGTAGTATCGGGGGAGCACAACAAGAGACCCAGTACTTC. Its translation: CASSIGGAQQETQYF.

The chain links TRBV18 to TRBJ1-1; 10 bases fit TRBD1. The junction had 0 bases not matched to a gene; V was cut back by 4 bases and J by 1 base. The CDR3 has 14 residues. CDR1 is KGHSH and CDR2 is LQKENI in the germline V gene. CDR3 loop: CASSRDRGNTEAFF. The CDR3 DNA reads as TGTGCCAGCTCACGGGACAGGGGGAACACTGAAGCTTTCTTT.

The chain links TRBV30 to TRBJ1-4; D is possibly TRBD1 (6 bases). CDR3 size: 14 residues. In germline, CDR1 is GTSNPN, CDR2 SVGIG (reference sequence). V shed 5 bases and J shed 3 bases, with 13 bases lying between them. The CDR3 reads CAWGQTGPNEKLFF. CDR3 coding DNA: TGTGCCTGGGGTCAGACAGGACCTAATGAAAAACTGTTTTTT. Complete variable domain (other parts from reference TRBV30 and TRBJ1-4): SQTIHQWPATLVQPVGSPLSLECTVEGTSNPNLYWYRQAAGRGLQLLFYSVGIGQISSEVPQNLSASRPQDRQFILSSKKLLLSDSGFYLCAWGQTGPNEKLFFGSGTQLSVL.

The chain is built from TRBV5-1 and TRBJ1-5; possible D gene TRBD1, 6 bases. The CDR3 consists of 18 residues. V was clipped by 0 bases and J by 7 bases, with 23 bases between them. Germline V lookup: CDR1 SGHRS, CDR2 YFSETQ. CDR3 loop: CASSLVPLTTGLRQPQHF. CDR3 DNA: TGCGCCAGCAGCTTGGTTCCCCTAACAACAGGGTTAAGGCAGCCCCAGCATTTT.

The genes are TRBV25-1 and TRBJ1-4; D is perhaps TRBD1 (6 bases). Germline values: CDR1 MGHDK, CDR2 SYGVNS. CDR3 length: 12 amino acids. V lost 5 bases, J lost 8 bases, and 9 bases lay in between. CDR3 in amino acids: CASSQRGEKLFF. The CDR3 DNA reads as TGTGCCAGCAGTCAGAGGGGGGAAAAACTGTTTTTT. The whole variable domain, remainder taken from reference TRBV25-1 and TRBJ1-4, is EADIYQTPRYLVIGTGKKITLECSQTMGHDKMYWYQQDPGMELHLIHYSYGVNSTEKGDLSSESTVSRIRTEHFPLTLESARPSHTSQYLCASSQRGEKLFFGSGTQLSVL.